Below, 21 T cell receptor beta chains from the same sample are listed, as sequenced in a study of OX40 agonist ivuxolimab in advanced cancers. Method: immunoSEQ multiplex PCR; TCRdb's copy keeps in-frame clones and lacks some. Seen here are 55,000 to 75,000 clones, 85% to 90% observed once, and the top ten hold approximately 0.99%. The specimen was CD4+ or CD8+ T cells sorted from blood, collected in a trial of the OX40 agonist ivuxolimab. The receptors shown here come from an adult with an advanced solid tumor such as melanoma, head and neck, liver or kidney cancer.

The CDR3 is CASSLSRASGSIEQFF. The CDR3 coding sequence is TGTGCCAGCAGCTTGTCCCGGGCTAGCGGGAGCATCGAGCAGTTCTTC. V is TRBV5-4 and J is TRBJ2-1; 10 bases line up with TRBD2. The CDR3 totals 16 residues. V gave up 1 base and J gave up 10 bases; unmatched junction bases: 11. The germline V gene has CDR1 SGHNT and CDR2 YYREEE (reference sequence).

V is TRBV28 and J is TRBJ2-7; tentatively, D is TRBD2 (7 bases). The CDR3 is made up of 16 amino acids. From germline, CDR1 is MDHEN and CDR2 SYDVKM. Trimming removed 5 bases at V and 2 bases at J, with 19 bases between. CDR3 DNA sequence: TGTGCCAGCAGTCCCGTAAAGGGGGAGGGTACCTACGAGCAGTACTTC. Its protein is CASSPVKGEGTYEQYF.

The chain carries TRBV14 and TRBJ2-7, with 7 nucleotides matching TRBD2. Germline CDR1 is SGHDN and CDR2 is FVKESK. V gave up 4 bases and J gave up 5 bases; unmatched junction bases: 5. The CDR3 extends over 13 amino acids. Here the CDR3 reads CASSLGLDDEQYF. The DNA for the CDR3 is TGTGCCAGCAGCCTCGGACTAGACGACGAGCAGTACTTC.

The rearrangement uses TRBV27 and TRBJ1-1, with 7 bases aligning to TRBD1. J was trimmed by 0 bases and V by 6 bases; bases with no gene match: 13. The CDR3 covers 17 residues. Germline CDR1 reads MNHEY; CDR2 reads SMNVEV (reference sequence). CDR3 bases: TGTGCCAGCAGCACCGAAGGGAGGGGGCGGATGAACACTGAAGCTTTCTTT. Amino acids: CASSTEGRGRMNTEAFF.

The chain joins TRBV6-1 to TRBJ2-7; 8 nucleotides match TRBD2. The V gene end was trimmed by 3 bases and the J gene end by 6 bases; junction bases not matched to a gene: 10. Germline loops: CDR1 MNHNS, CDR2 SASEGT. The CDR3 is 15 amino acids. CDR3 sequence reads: CASSDGGTSFSEQYF. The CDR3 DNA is TGTGCCAGCAGTGACGGGGGGACTAGTTTTAGCGAGCAGTACTTC.

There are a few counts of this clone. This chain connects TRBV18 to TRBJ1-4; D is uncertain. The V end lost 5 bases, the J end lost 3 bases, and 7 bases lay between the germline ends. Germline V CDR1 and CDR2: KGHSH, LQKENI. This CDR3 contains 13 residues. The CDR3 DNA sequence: TGTGCCAGCTCATCTGGAGCTAATGAAAAACTGTTTTTT. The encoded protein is CASSSGANEKLFF.

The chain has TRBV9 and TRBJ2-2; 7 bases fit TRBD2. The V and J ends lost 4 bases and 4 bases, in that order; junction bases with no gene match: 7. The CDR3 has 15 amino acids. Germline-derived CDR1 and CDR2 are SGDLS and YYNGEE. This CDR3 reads CASSPGVAGTGELFF. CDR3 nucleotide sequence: TGTGCCAGCAGCCCCGGGGTAGCGGGCACCGGGGAGCTGTTTTTT.

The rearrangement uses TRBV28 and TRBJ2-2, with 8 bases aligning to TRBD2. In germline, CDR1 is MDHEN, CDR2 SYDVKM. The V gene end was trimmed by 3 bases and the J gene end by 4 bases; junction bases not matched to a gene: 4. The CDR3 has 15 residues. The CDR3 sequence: CASSFTSGGTGELFF. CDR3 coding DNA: TGTGCCAGCAGTTTCACTAGCGGAGGCACCGGGGAGCTGTTTTTT.

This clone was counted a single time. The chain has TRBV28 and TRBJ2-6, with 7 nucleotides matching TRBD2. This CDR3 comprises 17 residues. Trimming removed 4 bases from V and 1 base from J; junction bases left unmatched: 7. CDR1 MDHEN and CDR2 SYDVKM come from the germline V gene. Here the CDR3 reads CASSSASGGSGANVLTF. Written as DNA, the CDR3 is TGTGCCAGCAGTTCGGCTAGCGGTGGTTCTGGGGCCAACGTCCTGACTTTC.

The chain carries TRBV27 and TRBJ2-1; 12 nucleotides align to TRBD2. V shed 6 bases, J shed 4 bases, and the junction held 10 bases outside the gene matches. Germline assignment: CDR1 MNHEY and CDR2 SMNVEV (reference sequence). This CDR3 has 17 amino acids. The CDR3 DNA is TGTGCCAGCAGACTACATCAACTAGCGGGAGGTTACAATGAGCAGTTCTTC. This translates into CASRLHQLAGGYNEQFF.

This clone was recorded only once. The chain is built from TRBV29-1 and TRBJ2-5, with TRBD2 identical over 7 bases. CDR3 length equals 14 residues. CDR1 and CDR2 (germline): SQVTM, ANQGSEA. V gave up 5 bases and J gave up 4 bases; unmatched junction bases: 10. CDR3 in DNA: TGCAGCGTTCCTCTGGCGGGAGCCACAGAGACCCAGTACTTC. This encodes CSVPLAGATETQYF. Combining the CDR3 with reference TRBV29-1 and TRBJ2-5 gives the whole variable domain SAVISQKPSRDICQRGTSLTIQCQVDSQVTMMFWYRQQPGQSLTLIATANQGSEATYESGFVIDKFPISRPNLTFSTLTVSNMSPEDSSIYLCSVPLAGATETQYFGPGTRLLVL.

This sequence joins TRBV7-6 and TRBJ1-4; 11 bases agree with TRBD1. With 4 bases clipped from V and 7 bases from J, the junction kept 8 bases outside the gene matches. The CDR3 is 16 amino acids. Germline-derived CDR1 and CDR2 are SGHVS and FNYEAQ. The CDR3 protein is CASSSRTGGYGEKLFF. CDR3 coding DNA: TGTGCCAGCAGCTCGCGGACAGGGGGCTATGGTGAAAAACTGTTTTTT. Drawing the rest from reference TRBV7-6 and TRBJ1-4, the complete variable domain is GAGVSQSPRYKVTKRGQDVALRCDPISGHVSLYWYRQALGQGPEFLTYFNYEAQQDKSGLPNDRFSAERPEGSISTLTIQRTEQRDSAMYRCASSSRTGGYGEKLFFGSGTQLSVL.

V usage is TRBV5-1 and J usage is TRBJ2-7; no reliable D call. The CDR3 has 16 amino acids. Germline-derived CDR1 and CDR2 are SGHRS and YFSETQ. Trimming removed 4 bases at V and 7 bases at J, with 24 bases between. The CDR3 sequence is CASSAVGSVAWEEQYF. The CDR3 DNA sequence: TGCGCCAGCAGCGCGGTCGGTTCCGTTGCTTGGGAAGAGCAGTACTTC. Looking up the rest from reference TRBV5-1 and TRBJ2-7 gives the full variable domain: KAGVTQTPRYLIKTRGQQVTLSCSPISGHRSVSWYQQTPGQGLQFLFEYFSETQRNKGNFPGRFSGRQFSNSRSEMNVSTLELGDSALYLCASSAVGSVAWEEQYFGPGTRLTVT.

This CDR3 reads CASSLIKQGRGGNTIYF. CDR3 sequence (DNA): TGTGCCAGCAGTTTAATAAAACAGGGCCGGGGGGGAAACACCATATATTTT. The chain is built from TRBV28 and TRBJ1-3; weak D call: TRBD1 (6 bases). In germline, CDR1 is MDHEN, CDR2 SYDVKM. The CDR3 is 17 residues long. Trimming removed 2 bases at V and 4 bases at J, with 18 bases between.

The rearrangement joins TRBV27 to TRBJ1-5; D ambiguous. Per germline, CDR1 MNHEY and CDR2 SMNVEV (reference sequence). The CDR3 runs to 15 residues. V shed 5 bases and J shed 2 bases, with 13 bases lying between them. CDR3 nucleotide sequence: TGTGCCAGCAGTACCCAGTCGGGCGGCAATCAGCCCCAGCATTTT. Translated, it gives CASSTQSGGNQPQHF.

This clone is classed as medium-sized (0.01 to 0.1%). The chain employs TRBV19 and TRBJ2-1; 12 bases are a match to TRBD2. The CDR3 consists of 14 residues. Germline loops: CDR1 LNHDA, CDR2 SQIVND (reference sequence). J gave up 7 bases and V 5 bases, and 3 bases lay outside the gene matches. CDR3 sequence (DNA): TGTGCCAGTAGTCGGACTAGCGGGACTAATGAGCAGTTCTTC. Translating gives CASSRTSGTNEQFF.

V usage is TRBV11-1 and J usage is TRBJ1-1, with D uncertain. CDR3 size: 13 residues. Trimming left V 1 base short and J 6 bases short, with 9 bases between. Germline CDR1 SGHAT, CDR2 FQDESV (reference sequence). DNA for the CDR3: TGTGCCAGCAGCTTAGGAGGGTTCTCTGAAGCTTTCTTT. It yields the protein CASSLGGFSEAFF.

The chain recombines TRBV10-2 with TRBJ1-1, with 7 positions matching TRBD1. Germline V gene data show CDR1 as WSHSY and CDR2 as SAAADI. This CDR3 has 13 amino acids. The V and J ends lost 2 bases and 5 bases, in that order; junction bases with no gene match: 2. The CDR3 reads CASSEQGETEAFF. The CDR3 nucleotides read TGCGCCAGCAGTGAGCAGGGGGAAACTGAAGCTTTCTTT.

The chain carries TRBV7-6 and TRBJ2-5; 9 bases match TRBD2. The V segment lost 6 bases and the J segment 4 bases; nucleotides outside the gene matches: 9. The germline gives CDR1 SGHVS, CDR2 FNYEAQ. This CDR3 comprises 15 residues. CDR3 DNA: TGTGCCAGCAGTAGTGAGCTAGCGGGACTAGAGACCCAGTACTTC. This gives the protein CASSSELAGLETQYF.

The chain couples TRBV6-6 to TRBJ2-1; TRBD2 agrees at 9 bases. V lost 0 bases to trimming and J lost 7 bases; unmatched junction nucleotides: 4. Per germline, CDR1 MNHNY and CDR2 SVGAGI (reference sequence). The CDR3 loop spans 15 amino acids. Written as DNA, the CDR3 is TGTGCCAGCAGTTACTCGACTAGCGGCTGGAATGAGCAGTTCTTC. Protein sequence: CASSYSTSGWNEQFF.

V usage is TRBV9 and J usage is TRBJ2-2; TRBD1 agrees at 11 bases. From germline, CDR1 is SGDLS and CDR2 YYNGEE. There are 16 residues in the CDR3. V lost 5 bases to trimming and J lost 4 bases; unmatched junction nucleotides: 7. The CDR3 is CASRAPGTGGTGELFF. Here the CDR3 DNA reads TGTGCCAGCAGGGCACCCGGGACAGGGGGCACCGGGGAGCTGTTTTTT. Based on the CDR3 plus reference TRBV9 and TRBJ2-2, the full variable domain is DSGVTQTPKHLITATGQRVTLRCSPRSGDLSVYWYQQSLDQGLQFLIQYYNGEERAKGNILERFSAQQFPDLHSELNLSSLELGDSALYFCASRAPGTGGTGELFFGEGSRLTVL.